This TCR beta chain was observed in a study of circulating tumor DNA in untreated peripheral T-cell lymphoma. V lost 3 bases, J lost 7 bases, and 6 bases lay in between. Germline V gene data show CDR1 as KGHSH and CDR2 as LQKENI. CDR3 length equals 12 residues. Data came from immunoSEQ multiplex PCR; TCRdb stores just in-frame clones and leaves some out. Of thousands of clones listed, under 80% are singletons. In regard to this clone: No antigen is known for it.

Whole-study findings and limits: Tumor-specific clonotypes were found in roughly three quarters of patients.

The tumor tissue sample was taken at baseline before any treatment. The sample comprised tumor tissue. The receptor comes from a human donor with peripheral T-cell lymphoma. This sequence joins TRBV18 and TRBJ2-2; weak D call: TRBD2 (5 bases). The CDR3 loop is CASSPRDGELFF. The DNA for the CDR3 is TGTGCCAGCTCACCGAGGGACGGGGAGCTGTTTTTT.